This passage covers 27 T cell receptor beta chains from one sample sequenced in a study of blood T cell repertoires in COVID-19. Sequencing was performed with immunoSEQ multiplex PCR; in TCRdb, only in-frame clones are kept and a portion is missing. The sample holds 150,000 to 200,000 clones, around 82% seen once. Sequenced input: PBMCs or T cells enriched from blood (not recorded which). The receptors derive from a man in his forties who had recovered from COVID-19.

This clone was seen a handful of times. The gene calls are TRBV10-3 and TRBJ1-6, with 7 bases fitting TRBD1. Trimming at V came to 7 bases and at J to 8 bases, leaving 8 bases not matched to a gene. From germline, CDR1 is ENHRY and CDR2 SYGVKD. This CDR3 has 14 amino acids. Written as DNA, the CDR3 is TGTGCCATCAAATTACAGGGGCTGGATTCACCCCTCCACTTT. Translating gives CAIKLQGLDSPLHF.

The count of this clone is one. The chain couples TRBV19 to TRBJ2-7, with TRBD1 identical over 9 bases. The CDR3 runs 15 residues. The V gene's germline CDR1 is LNHDA and CDR2 SQIVND (reference sequence). V trimming: 0 bases; J trimming: 4 bases; junction bases outside the gene matches: 4. CDR3 coding DNA: TGTGCCAGTAGTATAGAAACAGGGGGCGCGTACGAGCAGTACTTC. Translation gives CASSIETGGAYEQYF.

This chain links TRBV10-3 with TRBJ1-3; D is unresolved. The CDR3 is 14 residues long. Germline V gene lookup returns CDR1 ENHRY and CDR2 SYGVKD. The V gene lost 8 bases and the J gene lost 1 base, with 12 bases spanning the gap. The CDR3 DNA reads TGTGCCATCCTGGTAGAGAGGTCTGGAAACACCATATATTTT. Translated, it gives CAILVERSGNTIYF.

V and J are TRBV25-1 and TRBJ2-7; 7 bases are a match to TRBD1. Germline CDR1 reads MGHDK; CDR2 reads SYGVNS. V was clipped by 10 bases and J by 2 bases; unmatched bases: 8. The CDR3 totals 13 residues. CDR3 amino acids: CATPTGDPYEQYV. The DNA of the CDR3 is TGTGCCACCCCAACAGGGGACCCCTACGAGCAGTACGTC.

The V call is TRBV7-6, the J call TRBJ1-6, with 7 positions matching TRBD1. With V trimmed by 5 bases and J by 0 bases, 7 bases remained unmatched. The CDR3 is 17 residues long. Germline V gene lookup returns CDR1 SGHVS and CDR2 FNYEAQ. The CDR3 DNA follows: TGTGCCAGCAGCCACAGACAGGGAAACTCCTATAATTCACCCCTCCACTTT. Protein product: CASSHRQGNSYNSPLHF.

The chain is built from TRBV9 and TRBJ1-2; unclear D gene. Germline assignment: CDR1 SGDLS and CDR2 YYNGEE. V gave up 0 bases and J gave up 6 bases, with 18 bases separating them. CDR3 length equals 16 residues. The CDR3 reads CASSVGSRRRGDGYTF. The DNA for the CDR3 is TGTGCCAGCAGCGTAGGGTCACGCCGCCGGGGAGATGGCTACACCTTC.

This chain joins TRBV19 and TRBJ2-2, with 12 bases that match TRBD2. Germline V gene sequence: CDR1 LNHDA, CDR2 SQIVND (reference sequence). With 6 bases clipped from V and 0 bases from J, the junction kept 2 bases outside the gene matches. The CDR3 length is 16 residues. The CDR3 DNA reads TGTGCCAGTAGGACTAGCGGGGGAACGAACACCGGGGAGCTGTTTTTT. Encoded protein: CASRTSGGTNTGELFF.

The V call is TRBV11-3, the J call TRBJ2-1; tentative D call: TRBD2 (6 bases). The CDR3 spans 15 residues. The germline V and J ends were trimmed by 0 bases and 4 bases, with 10 bases remaining between them. CDR1 and CDR2 from the germline V gene are SGHNT and YENEEA. CDR3 region: CASSLESGEYNEQFF. CDR3 coding DNA: TGTGCCAGCAGCTTAGAGTCGGGAGAATACAATGAGCAGTTCTTC.

V usage is TRBV10-3 and J usage is TRBJ2-1; a weak D match, TRBD1 (6 bases). Germline-derived CDR1 and CDR2 are ENHRY and SYGVKD. V was trimmed by 6 bases and J by 3 bases, leaving 27 bases between them. The CDR3 sequence is 19 residues long. In DNA, the CDR3 is TGTGCCATCAGCCCCAGGGGCAGGGGTCGTCTCAACTACTACAATGAGCAGTTCTTC. Its protein is CAISPRGRGRLNYYNEQFF.

A single count supports this clone. The chain carries TRBV6-5 and TRBJ2-7, with no clear D. Looked up from germline, CDR1 is MNHEY and CDR2 is SVGAGI. CDR3 length: 12 amino acids. Trimming took off 2 bases at V and 0 bases at J, with 2 bases between the two ends. CDR3 coding DNA: TGTGCCAGCAGTTACCGCTCCTACGAGCAGTACGTC. Translated: CASSYRSYEQYV.

The V gene is TRBV6-6, the J gene TRBJ2-2; 7 bases line up with TRBD2. Germline CDR1 and CDR2: MNHNY and SVGAGI (reference sequence). Trimming took 6 bases from V and 4 from J; bases not matched to a gene: 2. This CDR3 has 13 residues. The CDR3: CASRGGSTGELFF. The CDR3 DNA follows: TGTGCCAGCAGGGGGGGGAGCACCGGGGAGCTGTTTTTT.

This clone was observed a handful of times. This sequence joins TRBV24-1 and TRBJ1-2; D remains unclear. V was trimmed by 3 bases and J by 5 bases, leaving 6 bases between them. The CDR3 is made up of 12 amino acids. Germline V gives CDR1 KGHDR, CDR2 SFDVKD. The CDR3 reads CATSDTYYGYTF. CDR3 sequence (DNA): TGTGCCACCAGTGATACTTATTATGGCTACACCTTC.

V and J are TRBV6-5 and TRBJ1-1; D unresolved. The CDR3 has 13 amino acids. Trimming removed 8 bases at V and 1 base at J, with 11 bases between. Per the germline V gene, CDR1 is MNHEY and CDR2 is SVGAGI. CDR3 DNA sequence: TGTGCCAGCTGCCAACACACGAACACTGAAGCTTTCTTT. This sequence encodes CASCQHTNTEAFF.

The V and J genes are TRBV6-5 and TRBJ1-2, with 7 positions matching TRBD1. Trimming cost V 7 bases and J 5 bases; bases outside gene matches: 4. CDR3 length: 12 residues. The germline gives CDR1 MNHEY, CDR2 SVGAGI. CDR3 residues: CASTSTGYGYTF. The CDR3 DNA reads as TGTGCCAGCACTTCGACAGGGTATGGCTACACCTTC.

This clone has a count of ten or more. The chain is built from TRBV5-1 and TRBJ2-2; TRBD1 matches 7 bases. V shed 0 bases, J shed 4 bases, and the junction held 3 bases outside the gene matches. The V gene's germline CDR1 is SGHRS and CDR2 YFSETQ. The CDR3 runs to 15 residues. DNA of the CDR3: TGCGCCAGCAGCTTGGGCCCAGGGGGCACCGGGGAGCTGTTTTTT. Its translation: CASSLGPGGTGELFF.

CDR3 amino acids: CAISESGGNGSYNSPLHF. DNA for the CDR3: TGTGCCATCAGTGAGTCGGGGGGAAATGGGTCCTATAATTCACCCCTCCACTTT. This chain uses TRBV10-3 with TRBJ1-6; maybe TRBD1 (5 bases). V lost 0 bases, J lost 1 base, and 13 bases lay in between. This CDR3 is 18 amino acids long. Germline loops: CDR1 ENHRY, CDR2 SYGVKD.

The rearrangement joins TRBV30 to TRBJ1-1; 11 bases are shared with TRBD1. V was pared by 2 bases and J by 0 bases, with 11 bases of the junction left unmatched. This CDR3 spans 18 amino acids. The germline CDR1 and CDR2 sequences are GTSNPN and SVGIG (reference sequence). CDR3 DNA sequence: TGTGCCTGGAGTAGAGTCCATCCGGGACAGGGGGTGAACACTGAAGCTTTCTTT. Translation gives CAWSRVHPGQGVNTEAFF.

This chain connects TRBV5-4 to TRBJ2-7, with TRBD2 identical over 13 bases. CDR1 is SGHNT, CDR2 YYREEE, per germline (reference sequence). The CDR3 runs to 15 residues. With 4 bases clipped from V and 6 bases from J, the junction kept 7 bases outside the gene matches. Here the CDR3 DNA reads TGTGCCAGCAGCACCCGGACTAGCGGGGGAAGCGAGCAGTACTTC. Translated: CASSTRTSGGSEQYF.

The CDR3 sequence: CAWSVELDTEAFF. CDR3 bases: TGTGCCTGGAGTGTTGAGTTGGACACTGAAGCTTTCTTT. This chain links TRBV30 with TRBJ1-1, with D hard to call. Germline lookup yields CDR1 GTSNPN and CDR2 SVGIG (reference sequence). The CDR3 loop spans 13 amino acids. V lost 0 bases to trimming and J lost 3 bases, with 8 bases between them.

CDR3 region: CASSQTSGGASDTQYF. The CDR3 nucleotides read TGTGCCAGCAGCCAAACTAGCGGGGGGGCCTCAGATACGCAGTATTTT. V gene TRBV7-7 combines with J gene TRBJ2-3; 13 positions agree with TRBD2. The V segment lost 5 bases and the J segment 4 bases; nucleotides outside the gene matches: 6. Germline CDR1 is SSHAT and CDR2 is FNYEAQ (reference sequence). The CDR3 contains 16 residues. Full variable domain (outside the CDR3, taken from reference TRBV7-7 and TRBJ2-3): GAGVSQSPRYKVTKRGQDVTLRCDPISSHATLYWYQQALGQGPEFLTYFNYEAQPDKSGLPSDRFSAERPEGSISTLTIQRTEQRDSAMYRCASSQTSGGASDTQYFGPGTRLTVL.

Only a few counts were recorded for this clone. The chain links TRBV19 to TRBJ1-1; D may be TRBD1 (5 bases). V lost 6 bases to trimming and J lost 5 bases, with 16 bases between them. CDR1 and CDR2 from the germline V gene are LNHDA and SQIVND (reference sequence). This CDR3 comprises 14 residues. CDR3 protein: CASSLQASETEAFF. CDR3 in DNA: TGTGCCAGTAGCCTACAGGCCTCAGAGACTGAAGCTTTCTTT.

The CDR3 protein is CASSLGDRGWHEQFF. CDR3 coding DNA: TGTGCCAGCAGCTTGGGGGACAGGGGTTGGCATGAGCAGTTCTTC. The chain carries TRBV5-6 and TRBJ2-1; TRBD1 agrees at 10 bases. The trim removed 0 bases at V and 8 bases at J, leaving 5 bases unmatched. Germline CDR1 and CDR2: SGHDT and YYEEEE. The CDR3 loop spans 15 amino acids.

This chain joins TRBV21-1 and TRBJ2-7; the tabulated D call, TRBD2, remains unverified against the DNA. TRBV21-1 is designated a pseudogene. The CDR3 totals 13 residues. CDR3 bases: TGTGCCAGCAGGACCCGGGGGAACTACGAGCAGTACGTC. It yields the protein CASRTRGNYEQYV.

V gene TRBV4-1 combines with J gene TRBJ1-2, with TRBD1 matching over 7 bases. Germline V gives CDR1 MGHRA, CDR2 YSYEKL. The CDR3 length is 16 residues. The J segment lost 0 bases and the V segment lost 1 base, leaving 5 bases of the junction unmatched. The DNA of the CDR3 is TGCGCCAGCAGCCAAGGCTTTGGACAGGCTAACTATGGCTACACCTTC. Translating gives CASSQGFGQANYGYTF.

This chain joins TRBV10-2 and TRBJ2-5; 9 nucleotides agree with TRBD2. Germline CDR1 WSHSY, CDR2 SAAADI. The CDR3 is 21 amino acids. V dropped 1 base and J dropped 3; count of bases not matched to a gene: 21. As DNA, the CDR3 is TGCGCCAGCAGTGAGTACCCCTCGGGGGGCCGAGCGGGACTAGCCAAAGAGACCCAGTACTTC. Its protein product is CASSEYPSGGRAGLAKETQYF.

This clone has a handful of counts. This rearrangement joins TRBV19 to TRBJ2-5; 8 bases align to TRBD1. Looked up from germline, CDR1 is LNHDA and CDR2 is SQIVND (reference sequence). The ends lost 4 bases at V and 7 bases at J; junction bases unmatched: 17. CDR3 length: 17 residues. Here the CDR3 reads CASSRVVGQADLGTQYF. In DNA, the CDR3 is TGTGCCAGTAGTAGGGTCGTGGGACAGGCCGACTTGGGGACCCAGTACTTC.

This clone turned up a few times. The J gene is TRBJ1-2, the V gene TRBV5-6, with 8 bases identical to TRBD1. This CDR3 contains 14 residues. The J segment lost 4 bases and the V segment lost 0 bases, leaving 2 bases of the junction unmatched. From germline, CDR1 is SGHDT and CDR2 YYEEEE. The CDR3 sequence: CASSLGTGLYGYTF. CDR3 nucleotide sequence: TGTGCCAGCAGCTTGGGGACAGGGCTCTATGGCTACACCTTC.